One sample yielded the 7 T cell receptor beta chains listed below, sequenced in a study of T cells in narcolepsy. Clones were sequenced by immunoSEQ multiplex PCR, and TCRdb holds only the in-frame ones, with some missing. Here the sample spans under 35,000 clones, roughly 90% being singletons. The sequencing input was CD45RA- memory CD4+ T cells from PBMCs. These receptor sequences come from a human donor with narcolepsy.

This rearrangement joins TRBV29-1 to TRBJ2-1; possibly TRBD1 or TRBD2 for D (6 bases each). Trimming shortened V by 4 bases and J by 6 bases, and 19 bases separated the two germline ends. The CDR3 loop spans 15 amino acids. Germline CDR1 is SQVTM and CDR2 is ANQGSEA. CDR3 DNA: TGCAGCGTTGTAAAATGGCCGGGGGCGAGCAATGAGCAGTTCTTC. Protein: CSVVKWPGASNEQFF.

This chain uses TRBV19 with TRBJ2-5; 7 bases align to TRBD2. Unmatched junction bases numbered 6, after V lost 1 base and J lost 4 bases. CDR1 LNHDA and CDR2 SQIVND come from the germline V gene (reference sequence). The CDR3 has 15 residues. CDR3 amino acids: CASSIGPGGTETQYF. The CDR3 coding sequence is TGTGCCAGTAGTATAGGGCCGGGAGGTACAGAGACCCAGTACTTC. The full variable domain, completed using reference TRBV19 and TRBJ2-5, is DGGITQSPKYLFRKEGQNVTLSCEQNLNHDAMYWYRQDPGQGLRLIYYSQIVNDFQKGDIAEGYSVSREKKESFPLTVTSAQKNPTAFYLCASSIGPGGTETQYFGPGTRLLVL.

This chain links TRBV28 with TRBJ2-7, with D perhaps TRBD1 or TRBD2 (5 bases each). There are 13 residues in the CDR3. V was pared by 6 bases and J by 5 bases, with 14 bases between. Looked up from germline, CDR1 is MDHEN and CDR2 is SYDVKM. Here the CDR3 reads CASSFTLGDEQYF. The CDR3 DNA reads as TGTGCCAGCAGCTTTACACTGGGGGACGAGCAGTACTTC.

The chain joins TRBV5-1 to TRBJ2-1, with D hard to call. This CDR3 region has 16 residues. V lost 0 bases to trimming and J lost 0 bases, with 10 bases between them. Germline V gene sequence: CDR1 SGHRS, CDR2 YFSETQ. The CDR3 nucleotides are TGCGCCAGCAGCTTGGGGGCGGACCCCTCCTACAATGAGCAGTTCTTC. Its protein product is CASSLGADPSYNEQFF.

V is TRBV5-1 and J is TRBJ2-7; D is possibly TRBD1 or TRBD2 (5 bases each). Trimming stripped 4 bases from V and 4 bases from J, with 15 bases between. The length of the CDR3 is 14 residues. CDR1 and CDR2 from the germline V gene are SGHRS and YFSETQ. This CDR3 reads CASSHPGRSYEQYF. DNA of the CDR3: TGCGCCAGCAGCCACCCGGGACGTTCGTACGAGCAGTACTTC.

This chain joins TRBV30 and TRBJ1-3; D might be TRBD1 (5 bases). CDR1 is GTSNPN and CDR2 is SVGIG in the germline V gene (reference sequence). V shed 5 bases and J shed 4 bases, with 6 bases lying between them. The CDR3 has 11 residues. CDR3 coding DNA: TGTGCCTGGCGACAGGGAAACACCATATATTTT. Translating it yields CAWRQGNTIYF. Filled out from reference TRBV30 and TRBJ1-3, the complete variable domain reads SQTIHQWPATLVQPVGSPLSLECTVEGTSNPNLYWYRQAAGRGLQLLFYSVGIGQISSEVPQNLSASRPQDRQFILSSKKLLLSDSGFYLCAWRQGNTIYFGEGSWLTVV.

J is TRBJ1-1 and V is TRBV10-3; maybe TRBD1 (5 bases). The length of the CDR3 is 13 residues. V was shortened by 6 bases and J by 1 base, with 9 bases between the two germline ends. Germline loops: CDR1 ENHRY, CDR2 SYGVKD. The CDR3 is CAIRTAKNTEAFF. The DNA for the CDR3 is TGTGCCATCAGGACAGCAAAGAACACTGAAGCTTTCTTT.